This T cell receptor beta chain emerged from a study of monozygotic twins with inflammatory bowel disease. Whole-study results and caveats: Discordant twins had repertoire similarity that did not differ from that of concordant twins, possibly from limited power. The existence of one strong signal or clonotype linked to IBD lacked support.

The CDR3 covers 15 residues. Template switching appended UMIs that held a 6-nucleotide sample barcode. From the 5' RACE reads, TCRdb lists one entry per CDR3 protein and no DNA. The table lists some 100,000 distinct CDR3 sequences. Points on this clonotype: Its target is not known.

Unfractionated whole blood yielded total RNA, and T cells were not sorted. The chain joins TRBV12-3 or TRBV12-4 to TRBJ2-3; TCRdb's D call of TRBD1 is untestable without DNA. The source is a human donor with ulcerative colitis or Crohn's disease, or a healthy co-twin of an affected twin (not recorded which). The sequenced sample was blood. The CDR3 is CASSLRDSYTDTQYF.